This T cell receptor (beta chain) was recovered during a study of post-analysis software for immune sequencing data (dated by TCRdb to the mid-2010s). Turning to the overall study: Relapsing-remitting, secondary progressive and progressive-relapsing multiple sclerosis were recorded as disease courses, and subtype annotation was lacking for some patients. Patient repertoires were compared against 11 to 12 previously published healthy control repertoires from donors aged about 6 to 26 years. A subset of samples was prepared in parallel using single-end sample barcoding, then pooled and co-amplified after Illumina adapter ligation. The full study reports these points: Strong co-clustering of samples prepared in the same batch was shown by direct clustering with F measure, prompting a batch-effect correction. Normalized Chao1 diversity was significantly lower in multiple sclerosis patients than controls, suggesting substantial peripheral T-cell clonal expansion. The multiple sclerosis patient group was slightly younger than the control group. Several TRBV segments, including TRBV5-6, TRBV5-1 and TRBV20-1, were significantly more frequent in patients than controls.

TCR beta repertoires were profiled from peripheral blood of approximately 13 young patients with multiple sclerosis to demonstrate the VDJtools post-analysis software. The multiple sclerosis patients were children and adolescents between about 6 and 16 years of age. Reading the germline V gene gives CDR1 MGHDK and CDR2 SYGVNS. The V end loses 3 bases and the J end loses 10 bases, and a stretch of 7 bases separates them. The cysteine opens and the phenylalanine closes a CDR3 of 12 amino acids. Only the CDR3 DNA stays, 36 bases, in frame from base 1. On this clonotype: Its antigen is unknown. Within one base of it there is no much larger clone, and no base qualities were kept.

The method was PCR. Instrument on record: Illumina HiSeq 2500. To reduce PCR and sequencing biases, unique molecular identifiers were built into the TCR beta cDNA libraries. Every 1 to 10 million input T cells yielded roughly 500,000 cDNA molecules, meaning each molecule approximated one T cell. The same protocol used for the earlier healthy control dataset was applied to prepare and sequence the patient libraries. Samples belonging to the same batch were prepared together, multiplexed and sequenced on a shared HiSeq lane. Per the source publication's procedure: MIGEC handled the raw barcoded reads, throwing out single-read molecular identifier groups before consensus assembly and CDR3 extraction. Clonotype tables were post-analysed with VDJtools, and diversity was normalized by down-sampling all datasets to the smallest sample size. Repertoire overlap clustering matched CDR3 amino acid but not nucleotide sequences to correct batch-related cross-sample contamination. Clones were called with MiXCR by TCRdb after fastp trimmed the public reads at Q25, and only in-frame beta chains were retained. Rows are unified per CDR3 protein, each entry keeping the most common DNA and genes. In this record, the V and J calls reflect TCRdb's handling and not the investigators' own analysis. This sample is represented by more than 500,000 distinct CDR3 sequences; 30% to 40% of them were singletons. The top ten constitute 4.5% to 7.5% of the sample.

This receptor was obtained from a girl aged 2-17 years with multiple sclerosis. This receptor chain uses TRBV25-1 and TRBJ1-6; the D segment cannot be called with confidence. Sequencing was carried out using blood. The DNA reads TGTGCCAGCAGTGACGCGAGGTCACCCCTCCACTTT. The resulting protein is CASSDARSPLHF.